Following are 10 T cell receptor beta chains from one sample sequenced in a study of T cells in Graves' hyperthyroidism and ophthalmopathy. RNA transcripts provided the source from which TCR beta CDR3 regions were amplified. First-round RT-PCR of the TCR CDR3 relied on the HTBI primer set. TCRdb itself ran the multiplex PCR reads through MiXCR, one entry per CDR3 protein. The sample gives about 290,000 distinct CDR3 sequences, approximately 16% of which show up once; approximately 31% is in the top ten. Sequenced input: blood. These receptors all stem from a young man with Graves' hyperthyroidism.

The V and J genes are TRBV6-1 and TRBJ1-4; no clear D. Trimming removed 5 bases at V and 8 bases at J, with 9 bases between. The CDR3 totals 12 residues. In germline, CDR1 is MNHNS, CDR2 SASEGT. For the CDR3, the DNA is TGTGCCAGCAGTTCCACGGGGGAAAAACTGTTTTTT. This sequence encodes CASSSTGEKLFF.

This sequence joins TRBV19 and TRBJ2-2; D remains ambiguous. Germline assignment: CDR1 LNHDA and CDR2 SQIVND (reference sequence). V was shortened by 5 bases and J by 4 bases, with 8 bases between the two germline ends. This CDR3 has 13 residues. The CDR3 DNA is TGTGCCAGTAGTGCACTCATCACCGGGGAGCTGTTTTTT. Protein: CASSALITGELFF. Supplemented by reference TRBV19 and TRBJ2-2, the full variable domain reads DGGITQSPKYLFRKEGQNVTLSCEQNLNHDAMYWYRQDPGQGLRLIYYSQIVNDFQKGDIAEGYSVSREKKESFPLTVTSAQKNPTAFYLCASSALITGELFFGEGSRLTVL.

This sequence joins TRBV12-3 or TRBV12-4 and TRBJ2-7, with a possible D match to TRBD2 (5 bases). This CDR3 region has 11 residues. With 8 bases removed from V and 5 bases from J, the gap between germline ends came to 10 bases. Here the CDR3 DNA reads TGTGCCAGCGGCCAAGCGGACGAGCAGTACTTC. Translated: CASGQADEQYF.

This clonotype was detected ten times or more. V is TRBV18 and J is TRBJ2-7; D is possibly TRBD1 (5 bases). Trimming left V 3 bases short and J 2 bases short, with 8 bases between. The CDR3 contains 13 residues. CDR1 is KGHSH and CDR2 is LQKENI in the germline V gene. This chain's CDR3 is CASSPGQTYEQYF. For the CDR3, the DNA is TGTGCCAGCTCACCGGGGCAGACCTACGAGCAGTACTTC.

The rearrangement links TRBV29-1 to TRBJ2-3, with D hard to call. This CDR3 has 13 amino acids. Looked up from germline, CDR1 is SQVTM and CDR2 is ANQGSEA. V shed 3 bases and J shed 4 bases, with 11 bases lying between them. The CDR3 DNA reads TGCAGCGTTGAGAAACGCGGTTCAGATACGCAGTATTTT. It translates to CSVEKRGSDTQYF.

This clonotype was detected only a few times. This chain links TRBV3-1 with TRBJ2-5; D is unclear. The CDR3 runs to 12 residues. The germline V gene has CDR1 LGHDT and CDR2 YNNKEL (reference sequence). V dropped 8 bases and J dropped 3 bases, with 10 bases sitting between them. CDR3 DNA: TGTGCCAGCTCACGCTGGAAAGAGACCCAGTACTTC. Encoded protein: CASSRWKETQYF.

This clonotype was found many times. CDR3 loop: CASSLLGGGSYNEQFF. CDR3 nucleotide sequence: TGTGCCAGCAGTTTACTCGGCGGAGGCTCCTACAATGAGCAGTTCTTC. The gene calls are TRBV12-3 or TRBV12-4 and TRBJ2-1; perhaps TRBD2 as D (5 bases). With 2 bases removed from V and 0 bases from J, the gap between germline ends came to 11 bases. This CDR3 comprises 16 residues.

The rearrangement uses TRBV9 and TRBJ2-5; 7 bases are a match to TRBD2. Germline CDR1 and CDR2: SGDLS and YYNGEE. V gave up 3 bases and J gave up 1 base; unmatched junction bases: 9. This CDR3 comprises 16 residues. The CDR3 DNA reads TGTGCCAGCAGCGCAAAGGGCGGGGGACTCCAAGAGACCCAGTACTTC. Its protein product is CASSAKGGGLQETQYF.

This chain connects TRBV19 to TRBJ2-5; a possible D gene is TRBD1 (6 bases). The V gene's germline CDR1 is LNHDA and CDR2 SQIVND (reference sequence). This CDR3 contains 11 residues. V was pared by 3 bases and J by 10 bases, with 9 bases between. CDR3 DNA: TGTGCCAGTAGTATGGAGGACAGCCAGTACTTC. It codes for CASSMEDSQYF.

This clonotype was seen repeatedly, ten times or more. CDR3: CATSDGDRGNEQYF. For the CDR3, the DNA is TGTGCCACCAGTGATGGGGACAGGGGGAACGAGCAGTACTTC. The chain uses TRBV24-1 and TRBJ2-7; TRBD1 agrees at 11 bases. Trimming took 3 bases from V and 5 from J; bases not matched to a gene: 2. Germline-derived CDR1 and CDR2 are KGHDR and SFDVKD. This CDR3 spans 14 amino acids.